Listed below are T cell receptor beta chains from one sample, sequenced in a study of T cells after yellow fever vaccination. TCRdb passed the 5' RACE reads through MiXCR, listing each CDR3 protein once. The data show 300,000 to 400,000 distinct CDR3 sequences, 6.2% seen once. Specimen: PBMCs, collected 5 days after the yellow fever booster vaccination. The receptor set was obtained from a man aged 25 to 45 who received the YFV17D yellow fever vaccine. Each CDR3 is given with its conserved first and last residue. A D gene is named only where the DNA matches it firmly. Clone size is not always given. Where it is, it says once, few, many or a class for expanded clones.

d_gene: NA; v_gene: TRBV18; j_gene: TRBJ2-1; abundance: NA; CDR3nt: TGTGCCAGCTCACTTAAGTCTGGCGATGAGCAGTTCTTC; CDR3aa: CASSLKSGDEQFF
d_gene: TRBD2; v_gene: TRBV5-1; j_gene: TRBJ2-3; abundance: few; CDR3nt: TGCGCCAGCAGCTTGCGAATAGGGACTAGCGGGAGCGAAGGAACGCAGTATTTT; CDR3aa: CASSLRIGTSGSEGTQYF
d_gene: NA; v_gene: TRBV19; j_gene: TRBJ2-5; abundance: few; CDR3nt: TGTGCCAGTAGTACAAGACTAGAGGGTGAGACCCAGTACTTC; CDR3aa: CASSTRLEGETQYF
d_gene: TRBD2; v_gene: TRBV20-1; j_gene: TRBJ2-1; abundance: few; CDR3nt: TGCAGTGCTTCGAGACTAGCGGGAGACCATGAGCAGTTCTTC; CDR3aa: CSASRLAGDHEQFF
d_gene: NA; v_gene: TRBV11-1; j_gene: TRBJ1-4; abundance: few; CDR3nt: TGTGCCAGCAGCTTATATCGCAGTTGGGATGCGGCGCGTGAAAAACTGTTTTTT; CDR3aa: CASSLYRSWDAAREKLFF
d_gene: NA; v_gene: TRBV12-3/TRBV12-4; j_gene: TRBJ1-1; abundance: many; CDR3nt: TGTGCCAGCAGCCTGGGTGGTGAAGCTTTCTTT; CDR3aa: CASSLGGEAFF
d_gene: NA; v_gene: TRBV5-1; j_gene: TRBJ2-1; abundance: few; CDR3nt: TGCGCCAGCAGCTTGGGAGCTTCGGCCATCATGGGTAACATCAATGAGCAGTTCTTC; CDR3aa: CASSLGASAIMGNINEQFF
d_gene: TRBD2; v_gene: TRBV24-1; j_gene: TRBJ2-1; abundance: few; CDR3nt: TGTGCCACCAGTCGGACCGGGACTAGCGGGAGGGCCGGCTACAATGAGCAGTTCTTC; CDR3aa: CATSRTGTSGRAGYNEQFF
d_gene: TRBD2; v_gene: TRBV5-6; j_gene: TRBJ2-1; abundance: NA; CDR3nt: TGTGCCAGCAGCCGTGAAACTAGCGGGATGTCCTACAATGAGCAGTTCTTC; CDR3aa: CASSRETSGMSYNEQFF
d_gene: TRBD2; v_gene: TRBV20-1; j_gene: TRBJ2-7; abundance: few; CDR3nt: TGCAGTGCTCCGGGACTAGTTTATTACGAGCAGTACTTC; CDR3aa: CSAPGLVYYEQYF
d_gene: TRBD2; v_gene: TRBV3-1; j_gene: TRBJ2-2; abundance: few; CDR3nt: TGTGCCAGCAGCCATCTGACTAGCGGGATGTTTGGCACCGGGGAGCTGTTTTTT; CDR3aa: CASSHLTSGMFGTGELFF
d_gene: TRBD1; v_gene: TRBV4-1; j_gene: TRBJ1-5; abundance: few; CDR3nt: TGCGCCAGCAGCCATCTGTACAGGGGACGCAATCAGCCCCAGCATTTT; CDR3aa: CASSHLYRGRNQPQHF
d_gene: NA; v_gene: TRBV5-6; j_gene: TRBJ2-1; abundance: many; CDR3nt: TGTGCCAGCAGCTCGCTTCGGGAAAGAGTCGTATTCGATGAGCAGTTCTTC; CDR3aa: CASSSLRERVVFDEQFF
d_gene: TRBD1; v_gene: TRBV10-3; j_gene: TRBJ2-7; abundance: many; CDR3nt: TGTGCCATCAGCGCCAGAGACAGGGGAGTCTACGAGCAGTACTTC; CDR3aa: CAISARDRGVYEQYF
d_gene: NA; v_gene: TRBV4-2; j_gene: TRBJ1-1; abundance: few; CDR3nt: TGTGCCAGCAGGTCGGCGGGGAACTCTAACACTGAAGCTTTCTTT; CDR3aa: CASRSAGNSNTEAFF
d_gene: TRBD2; v_gene: TRBV6-5; j_gene: TRBJ2-5; abundance: few; CDR3nt: TGTGCCAGCAGTTCCCGGACTAGCGGGAGGAAAGAGACCCAGTACTTC; CDR3aa: CASSSRTSGRKETQYF
d_gene: NA; v_gene: TRBV5-4; j_gene: TRBJ2-4; abundance: few; CDR3nt: TGTGCCAGCAGCTTGGGACGAGACAGAGGCGAAAACATTCAGTACTTC; CDR3aa: CASSLGRDRGENIQYF
d_gene: TRBD2; v_gene: TRBV12-5; j_gene: TRBJ2-3; abundance: NA; CDR3nt: TGTGCTAGTGGTTTGTACAGGACTAGCGGGAGGGGAACAGATACGCAGTATTTT; CDR3aa: CASGLYRTSGRGTDTQYF
d_gene: NA; v_gene: TRBV5-1; j_gene: TRBJ2-2; abundance: many; CDR3nt: TGCGCCAGCAGCTTGGGCAGTCCCAACACCGGGGAGCTGTTTTTT; CDR3aa: CASSLGSPNTGELFF
d_gene: NA; v_gene: TRBV14; j_gene: TRBJ2-2; abundance: NA; CDR3nt: TGTGCCAGCAGCCTACGGGAAATAGTCCATAACACCGGGGAGCTGTTTTTT; CDR3aa: CASSLREIVHNTGELFF
d_gene: TRBD1; v_gene: TRBV16; j_gene: TRBJ1-6; abundance: NA; CDR3nt: TGTGCCAGCAGCCAATGGGAGGGGGCACGATCACCCCTCCACTTT; CDR3aa: CASSQWEGARSPLHF
d_gene: NA; v_gene: TRBV6-1; j_gene: TRBJ2-1; abundance: many; CDR3nt: TGTGCCAGCAGTGTTGAAGAAAACAATGAGCAGTTCTTC; CDR3aa: CASSVEENNEQFF
d_gene: TRBD2; v_gene: TRBV20-1; j_gene: TRBJ2-1; abundance: few; CDR3nt: TGCAGCCAGGGGGCTAGCGGGAGGATAGGTGAGCAGTTCTTC; CDR3aa: CSQGASGRIGEQFF
d_gene: TRBD2; v_gene: TRBV11-3; j_gene: TRBJ2-2; abundance: NA; CDR3nt: TGTGCCAGCAGCTTTTTAGCGGGAGCAAACGGGGAGCTGTTTTTT; CDR3aa: CASSFLAGANGELFF
d_gene: NA; v_gene: TRBV29-1; j_gene: TRBJ1-3; abundance: few; CDR3nt: TGCAGCGCCGATCTGGGGTATGGAAACACCATATATTTT; CDR3aa: CSADLGYGNTIYF
d_gene: NA; v_gene: TRBV11-1; j_gene: TRBJ2-3; abundance: few; CDR3nt: TGTGCCAGCAGCTTATTAATAGCGAGGTCGGCCGCCCAGGATACGCAGTATTTT; CDR3aa: CASSLLIARSAAQDTQYF
d_gene: NA; v_gene: TRBV25-1; j_gene: TRBJ1-2; abundance: few; CDR3nt: TGTGCCAGCAGTGGGGACGCAACACCGCTCTTC; CDR3aa: CASSGDATPLF
d_gene: NA; v_gene: TRBV20-1; j_gene: TRBJ2-1; abundance: few; CDR3nt: TGCAGTGCTAGTACTAGTAACAATGAGCAGTTCTTC; CDR3aa: CSASTSNNEQFF
d_gene: NA; v_gene: TRBV5-1; j_gene: TRBJ1-1; abundance: few; CDR3nt: TGCGCCAGCAGCCTCGGGACCGATGTGCTCGTAGCGGGAGCTTTCTTT; CDR3aa: CASSLGTDVLVAGAFF
d_gene: TRBD1; v_gene: TRBV18; j_gene: TRBJ2-3; abundance: many; CDR3nt: TGTGCCAGCAGCCCAGGGGGAGATACGCAGTATTTT; CDR3aa: CASSPGGDTQYF
d_gene: TRBD1; v_gene: TRBV5-1; j_gene: TRBJ2-7; abundance: NA; CDR3nt: TGCGCCAGCAGCTTCCGGGACAGGGGCCCCGAGCAGTACTTC; CDR3aa: CASSFRDRGPEQYF
d_gene: NA; v_gene: TRBV29-1; j_gene: TRBJ2-2; abundance: few; CDR3nt: TGCAGCGTGACGGAAAGGACAGATCCGAACACCGGGGAGCTGTTTTTT; CDR3aa: CSVTERTDPNTGELFF
d_gene: TRBD1; v_gene: TRBV7-6; j_gene: TRBJ2-1; abundance: few; CDR3nt: TGTGCCAGCAGCAAACTCGACAGGGACGGTGAGCAGTTCTTC; CDR3aa: CASSKLDRDGEQFF
d_gene: NA; v_gene: TRBV28; j_gene: TRBJ2-3; abundance: few; CDR3nt: TGTGCCAGCAGTAAAACGGGCAGCTCAGATACGCAGTATTTT; CDR3aa: CASSKTGSSDTQYF
d_gene: TRBD1; v_gene: TRBV20-1; j_gene: TRBJ2-5; abundance: few; CDR3nt: TGCAGTGCTAGAGACAGCCTCATTTCGGACAGGGGTGAGACCCAGTACTTC; CDR3aa: CSARDSLISDRGETQYF
d_gene: NA; v_gene: TRBV28; j_gene: TRBJ1-5; abundance: many; CDR3nt: TGTGCCAGCAGTTTCCCCCAACGGGGTCAGCCCCAGCATTTT; CDR3aa: CASSFPQRGQPQHF
d_gene: NA; v_gene: TRBV7-2; j_gene: TRBJ2-7; abundance: few; CDR3nt: TGTGCCAGCAGCTTCCCGGGACAAGACTACGAGCAGTACTTC; CDR3aa: CASSFPGQDYEQYF
d_gene: NA; v_gene: TRBV11-2; j_gene: TRBJ2-7; abundance: NA; CDR3nt: TGTGCCAGCAGCCCCTCAGGGGTTGGCGAGCAGTACTTC; CDR3aa: CASSPSGVGEQYF
d_gene: NA; v_gene: TRBV7-3; j_gene: TRBJ1-1; abundance: few; CDR3nt: TGTGCCAGCAGCCGAGATACAACGACGGCTGAAGCTTTCTTT; CDR3aa: CASSRDTTTAEAFF
d_gene: TRBD2; v_gene: TRBV5-1; j_gene: TRBJ2-5; abundance: many; CDR3nt: TGCGCCAGCAGCTGGGGCGCAGGGAGGGGAGAGACCCAGTACTTC; CDR3aa: CASSWGAGRGETQYF
d_gene: TRBD2; v_gene: TRBV20-1; j_gene: TRBJ2-3; abundance: few; CDR3nt: TGCAGTGCTAGCTTAGCCCGGGAGGGCCCAGCTACGCAGTATTTT; CDR3aa: CSASLAREGPATQYF
d_gene: TRBD2; v_gene: TRBV11-2; j_gene: TRBJ2-3; abundance: few; CDR3nt: TGTGCCAGCAGCTTACGGGGGCCGGGGTTAGCGGGACTCACAGATACGCAGTATTTT; CDR3aa: CASSLRGPGLAGLTDTQYF
d_gene: TRBD1; v_gene: TRBV6-2/TRBV6-3; j_gene: TRBJ2-2; abundance: many; CDR3nt: TGTGCCAGCAGTTACCCTCCGGGACAGGGGGTCGGATTGGAGCTGTTTTTT; CDR3aa: CASSYPPGQGVGLELFF
d_gene: TRBD1; v_gene: TRBV7-9; j_gene: TRBJ1-5; abundance: NA; CDR3nt: TGTGCCAGCAGCTTAGGGGACAGGGGGGTTCAGCCCCAGCATTTT; CDR3aa: CASSLGDRGVQPQHF
d_gene: TRBD1; v_gene: TRBV30; j_gene: TRBJ2-7; abundance: few; CDR3nt: TGTGCCTGGAGCGGGACAGGGGGAGTGCAGTACTTC; CDR3aa: CAWSGTGGVQYF
d_gene: TRBD2; v_gene: TRBV7-9; j_gene: TRBJ2-1; abundance: many; CDR3nt: TGTGCCAGCAGCCCCGGACTAGCGGGTGTCGATGAGCAGTTCTTC; CDR3aa: CASSPGLAGVDEQFF
d_gene: TRBD1; v_gene: TRBV7-9; j_gene: TRBJ2-7; abundance: many; CDR3nt: TGTGCCAGCAGCTCGACAGGGGGACTACGCTACGAGCAGTACTTC; CDR3aa: CASSSTGGLRYEQYF
d_gene: TRBD1; v_gene: TRBV20-1; j_gene: TRBJ2-2; abundance: NA; CDR3nt: TGCAGTGCGTCACAGGGGTTTAACACCGGGGAGCTGTTTTTT; CDR3aa: CSASQGFNTGELFF
d_gene: NA; v_gene: TRBV10-2; j_gene: TRBJ1-1; abundance: NA; CDR3nt: TGCGCCAGCAGTGAGTCCACACCACCGGGGAACACTGAAGCTTTCTTT; CDR3aa: CASSESTPPGNTEAFF
d_gene: NA; v_gene: TRBV6-1; j_gene: TRBJ1-2; abundance: few; CDR3nt: TGTGCCAGCAGTCAAGGCTTAGGAGGATCTTGCACCTTC; CDR3aa: CASSQGLGGSCTF
d_gene: NA; v_gene: TRBV20-1; j_gene: TRBJ2-7; abundance: many; CDR3nt: TGCAGTGCTACCGGGAGCTCCTACGAGCAGTACTTC; CDR3aa: CSATGSSYEQYF
d_gene: TRBD2; v_gene: TRBV27; j_gene: TRBJ2-7; abundance: few; CDR3nt: TGTGCCAGCACAAATCGGGCGGGAGGGAGGGGTGAGCAGTACTTC; CDR3aa: CASTNRAGGRGEQYF